This T cell receptor beta chain was retrieved from a study of blood T cell repertoires in COVID-19. Study overall: Both acute and convalescent COVID-19 samples were obtained from the United States, Italy and Spain. PBMCs, B-cell-depleted T cells, or T cells were the source of the cDNA or gDNA that made up the material.

The CDR3 extends over 16 amino acids. V was pared by 6 bases and J by 9 bases, with 12 bases of the junction left unmatched. CDR1 and CDR2 from the germline V gene are MDHEN and SYDVKM. Authors' methods: Counts of nucleated cells, estimated from reference gene primer amplification, were obtained. Method: immunoSEQ multiplex PCR; TCRdb's copy keeps in-frame clones and lacks some. D and trimming were read from the DNA, whereas the V and J calls and clone size are those reported in that table. Here the sample spans about 380,000 clones, less than 85% being singletons. Specimen: peripheral blood. The chain carries TRBV28 and TRBJ1-6; TRBD1 matches at 9 bases. The TCR comes from a woman aged 18-30 years with acute or convalescent COVID-19. The CDR3 loop is CASSAQGDRVVSPLHF. The CDR3 DNA follows: TGTGCCAGCAGCGCCCAGGGGGACAGGGTTGTTTCACCCCTCCACTTT.